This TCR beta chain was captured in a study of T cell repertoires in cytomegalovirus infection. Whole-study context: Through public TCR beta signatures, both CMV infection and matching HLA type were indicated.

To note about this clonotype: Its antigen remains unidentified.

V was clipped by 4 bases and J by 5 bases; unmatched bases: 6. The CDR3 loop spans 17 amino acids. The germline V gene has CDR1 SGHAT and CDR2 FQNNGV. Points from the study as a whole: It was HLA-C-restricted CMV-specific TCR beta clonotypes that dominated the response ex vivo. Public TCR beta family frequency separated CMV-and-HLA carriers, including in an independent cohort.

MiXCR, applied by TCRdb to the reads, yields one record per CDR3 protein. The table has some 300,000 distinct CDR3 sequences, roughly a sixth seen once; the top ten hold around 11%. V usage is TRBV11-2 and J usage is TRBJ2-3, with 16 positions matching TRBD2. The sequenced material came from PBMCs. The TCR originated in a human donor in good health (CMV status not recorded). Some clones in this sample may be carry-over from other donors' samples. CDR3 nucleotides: TGTGCCAGCAGCTGGGGGACTAGCGGGGGGGCGAGAGATACGCAGTATTTT. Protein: CASSWGTSGGARDTQYF. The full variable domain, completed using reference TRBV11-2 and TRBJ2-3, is EAGVAQSPRYKIIEKRQSVAFWCNPISGHATLYWYQQILGQGPKLLIQFQNNGVVDDSQLPKDRFSAERLKGVDSTLKIQPAKLEDSAVYLCASSWGTSGGARDTQYFGPGTRLTVL.